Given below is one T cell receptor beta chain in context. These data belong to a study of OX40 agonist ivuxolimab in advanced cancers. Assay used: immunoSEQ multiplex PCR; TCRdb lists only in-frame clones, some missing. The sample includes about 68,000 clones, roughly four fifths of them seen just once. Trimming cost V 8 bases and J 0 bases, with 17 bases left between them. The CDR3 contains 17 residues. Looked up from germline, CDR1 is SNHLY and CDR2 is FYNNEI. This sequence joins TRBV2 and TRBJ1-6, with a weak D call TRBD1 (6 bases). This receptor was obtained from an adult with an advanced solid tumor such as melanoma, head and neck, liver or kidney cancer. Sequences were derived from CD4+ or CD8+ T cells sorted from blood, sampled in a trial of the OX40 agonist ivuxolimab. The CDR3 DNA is TGTGCCAGCGGGGGCAGTACCTCGAGCTCCTATAATTCACCCCTCCACTTT. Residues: CASGGSTSSSYNSPLHF.